This T cell receptor beta chain was observed in a study of neoadjuvant anti-PD-1 for oral cavity cancer. Turning to the study itself: Before surgery, most patients got three to four biweekly 3 mg/kg nivolumab doses. Patients without progression received a fourth nivolumab dose around day 43, then surgical resection on days 50-56.

The CDR3 spans 15 residues. The V gene end was trimmed by 5 bases and the J gene end by 5 bases; junction bases not matched to a gene: 12. The V gene's germline CDR1 is SEHNR and CDR2 FQNEAQ (reference sequence). Only a few counts were recorded for this clone. The antigen remains undetermined. Study findings and constraints: Only three patients per response group were TCR-analyzed; validation needed. Non-responders to neoadjuvant nivolumab had significantly more clonal PBMC T cells than responders.

Produced via immunoSEQ multiplex PCR; TCRdb's table is partial and in-frame only. Here the sample spans approximately 72,000 clones, 80% to 90% being singletons. The rearrangement uses TRBV7-9 and TRBJ2-7, with TRBD1 identical over 7 bases. This sequence originates from a person between 35 and 79 years old with oral cavity squamous cell carcinoma. The sample in question was PBMCs, obtained before nivolumab (anti-PD-1) treatment. The CDR3 bases are TGTGCCAGCAGCCTTGGGCCGAACAGGGGCCACGAGCAGTACTTC. The encoded protein is CASSLGPNRGHEQYF.